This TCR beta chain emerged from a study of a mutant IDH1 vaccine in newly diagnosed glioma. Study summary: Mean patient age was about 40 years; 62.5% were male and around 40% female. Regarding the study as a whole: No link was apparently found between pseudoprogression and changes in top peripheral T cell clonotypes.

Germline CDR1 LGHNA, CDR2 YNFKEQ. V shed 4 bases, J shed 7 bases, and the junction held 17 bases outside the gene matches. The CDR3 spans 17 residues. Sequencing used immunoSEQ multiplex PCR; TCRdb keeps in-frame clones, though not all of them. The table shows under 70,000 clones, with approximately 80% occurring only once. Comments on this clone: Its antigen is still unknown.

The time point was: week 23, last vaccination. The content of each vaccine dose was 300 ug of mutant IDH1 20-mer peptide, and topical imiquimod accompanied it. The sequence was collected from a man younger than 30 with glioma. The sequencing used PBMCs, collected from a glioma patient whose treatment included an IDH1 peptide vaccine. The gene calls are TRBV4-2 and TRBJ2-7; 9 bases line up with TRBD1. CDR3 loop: CASSPTSDRGNPGEQYF. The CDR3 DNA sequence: TGTGCCAGCAGCCCGACCTCGGACAGGGGCAATCCCGGGGAGCAGTACTTC.